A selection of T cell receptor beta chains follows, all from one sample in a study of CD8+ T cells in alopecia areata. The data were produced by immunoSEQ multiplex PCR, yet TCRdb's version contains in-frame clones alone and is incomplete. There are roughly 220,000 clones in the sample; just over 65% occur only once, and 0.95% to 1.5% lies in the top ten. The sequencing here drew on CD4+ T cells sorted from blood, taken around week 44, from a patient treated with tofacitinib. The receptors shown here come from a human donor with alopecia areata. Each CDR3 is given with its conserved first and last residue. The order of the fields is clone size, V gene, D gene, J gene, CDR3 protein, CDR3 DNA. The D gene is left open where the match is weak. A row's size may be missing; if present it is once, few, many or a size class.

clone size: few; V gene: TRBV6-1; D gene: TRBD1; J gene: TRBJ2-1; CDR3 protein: CASSQQGANEQFF; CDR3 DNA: TGTGCCAGCAGCCAACAGGGGGCTAATGAGCAGTTCTTC
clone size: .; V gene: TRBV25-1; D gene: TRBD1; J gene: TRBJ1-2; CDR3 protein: CASSAGTGGYGYTF; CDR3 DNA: TGTGCCAGCAGTGCCGGGACAGGGGGATATGGCTACACCTTC
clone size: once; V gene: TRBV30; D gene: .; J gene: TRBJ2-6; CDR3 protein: CAWSVVRSGANVLTF; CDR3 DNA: TGTGCCTGGAGTGTAGTACGCTCTGGGGCCAACGTCCTGACTTTC
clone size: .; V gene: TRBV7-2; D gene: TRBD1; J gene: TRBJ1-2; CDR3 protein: CASSLGTGNYGYTF; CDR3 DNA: TGTGCCAGCAGCTTAGGGACAGGGAACTATGGCTACACCTTC
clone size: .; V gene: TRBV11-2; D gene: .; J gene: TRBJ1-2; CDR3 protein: CASSLDRRAGGYTF; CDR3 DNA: TGTGCCAGCAGCTTAGATCGCAGGGCTGGTGGCTACACCTTC
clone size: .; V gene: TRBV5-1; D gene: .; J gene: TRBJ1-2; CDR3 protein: CASSLDYGSYYGYTF; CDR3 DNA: TGCGCCAGCAGCTTGGACTACGGATCCTACTATGGCTACACCTTC
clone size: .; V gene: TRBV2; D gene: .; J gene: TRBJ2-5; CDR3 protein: CASKAGAQETQYF; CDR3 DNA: TGTGCCAGCAAGGCCGGGGCACAAGAGACCCAGTACTTC
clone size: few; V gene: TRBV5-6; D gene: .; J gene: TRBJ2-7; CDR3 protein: CASLRAYEQYF; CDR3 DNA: TGTGCCAGCCTCAGGGCCTACGAGCAGTACTTC
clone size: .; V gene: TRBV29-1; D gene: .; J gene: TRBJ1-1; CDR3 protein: CSVVFVGVEAFF; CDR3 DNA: TGCAGCGTTGTTTTTGTTGGAGTTGAAGCTTTCTTT
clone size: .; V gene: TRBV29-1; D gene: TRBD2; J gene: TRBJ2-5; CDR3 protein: CSVVWSSGEQETQYF; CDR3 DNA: TGCAGCGTTGTGTGGTCTAGCGGGGAACAAGAGACCCAGTACTTC
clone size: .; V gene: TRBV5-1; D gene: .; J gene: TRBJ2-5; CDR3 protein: CASSLTGVPETQYF; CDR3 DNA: TGCGCCAGCAGCCTGACAGGTGTGCCGGAGACCCAGTACTTC
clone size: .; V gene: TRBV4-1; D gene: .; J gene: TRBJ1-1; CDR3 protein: CASSQVLGLGTEAFF; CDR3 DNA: TGCGCCAGCAGCCAAGTTCTGGGGCTGGGCACTGAAGCTTTCTTT
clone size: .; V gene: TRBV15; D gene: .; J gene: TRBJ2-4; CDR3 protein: CATSRDRGQWSIQYF; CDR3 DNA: TGTGCCACCAGCAGAGATCGCGGACAGTGGAGCATTCAGTACTTC
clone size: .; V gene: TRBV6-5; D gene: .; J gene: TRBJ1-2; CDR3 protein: CASSYARRGRSYGYTF; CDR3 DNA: TGTGCCAGCAGTTACGCCAGGAGGGGCAGGAGCTATGGCTACACCTTC
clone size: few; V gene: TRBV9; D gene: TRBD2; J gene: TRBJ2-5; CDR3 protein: CASSALQRGGPETQYF; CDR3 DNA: TGTGCCAGCAGCGCGCTTCAGCGGGGGGGCCCGGAGACCCAGTACTTC
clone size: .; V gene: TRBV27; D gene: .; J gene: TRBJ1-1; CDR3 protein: CASSFGTPLGKDTEAFF; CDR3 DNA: TGTGCCAGCAGTTTCGGCACGCCGCTAGGGAAGGACACTGAAGCTTTCTTT
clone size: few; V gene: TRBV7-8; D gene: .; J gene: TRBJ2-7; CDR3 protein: CASSLTSVNKAAYEQYF; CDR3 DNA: TGTGCCAGCAGCTTAACGAGTGTGAACAAGGCAGCTTACGAGCAGTACTTC
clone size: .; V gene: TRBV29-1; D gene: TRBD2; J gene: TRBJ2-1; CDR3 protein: CSGRQRGEYNEQFF; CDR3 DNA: TGCAGCGGTCGACAGCGGGGGGAATACAATGAGCAGTTCTTC
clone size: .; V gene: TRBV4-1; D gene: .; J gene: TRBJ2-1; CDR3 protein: CASSLQPFPGTEQFF; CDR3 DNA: TGCGCCAGCAGCTTACAGCCATTCCCGGGAACTGAGCAGTTCTTC
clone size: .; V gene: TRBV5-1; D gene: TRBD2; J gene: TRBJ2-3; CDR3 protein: CASSPTSGGARTQYF; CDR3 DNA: TGCGCCAGCAGCCCTACTAGCGGGGGGGCACGGACGCAGTATTTT
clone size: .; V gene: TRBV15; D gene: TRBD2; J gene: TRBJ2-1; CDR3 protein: CATRGGLAGANVYNEQFF; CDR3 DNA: TGTGCCACCAGGGGCGGTCTAGCGGGGGCCAACGTATACAATGAGCAGTTCTTC
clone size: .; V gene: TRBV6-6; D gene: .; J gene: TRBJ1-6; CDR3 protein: CASSYSRGDNSPLHF; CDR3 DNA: TGTGCCAGCAGTTACTCGAGGGGGGACAATTCACCCCTCCACTTT
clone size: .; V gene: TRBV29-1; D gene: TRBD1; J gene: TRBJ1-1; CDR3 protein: CSVEGQGKSTEAFF; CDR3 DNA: TGCAGCGTTGAAGGACAGGGAAAGAGTACTGAAGCTTTCTTT
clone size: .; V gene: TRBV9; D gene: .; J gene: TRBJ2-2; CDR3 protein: CASSAHRNTGELFF; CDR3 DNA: TGTGCCAGCAGCGCCCACAGGAACACCGGGGAGCTGTTTTTT
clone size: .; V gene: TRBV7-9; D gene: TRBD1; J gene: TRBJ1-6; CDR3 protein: CASSLAGTAINSPLHF; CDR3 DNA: TGTGCCAGCAGCTTAGCGGGGACAGCCATAAATTCACCCCTCCACTTT
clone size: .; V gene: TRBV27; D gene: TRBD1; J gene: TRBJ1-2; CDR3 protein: CASSSNRGVYGYTF; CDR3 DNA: TGTGCCAGCAGTTCTAACAGGGGCGTCTATGGCTACACCTTC
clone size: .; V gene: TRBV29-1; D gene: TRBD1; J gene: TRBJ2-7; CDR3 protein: CSVVVYAGTGGHEQYF; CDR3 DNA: TGCAGCGTTGTCGTTTATGCCGGGACAGGGGGCCACGAGCAGTACTTC
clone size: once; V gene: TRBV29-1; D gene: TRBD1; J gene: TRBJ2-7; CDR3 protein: CSVGGPGQGEYEQYF; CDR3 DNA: TGCAGCGTTGGGGGACCGGGACAGGGGGAGTACGAGCAGTACTTC